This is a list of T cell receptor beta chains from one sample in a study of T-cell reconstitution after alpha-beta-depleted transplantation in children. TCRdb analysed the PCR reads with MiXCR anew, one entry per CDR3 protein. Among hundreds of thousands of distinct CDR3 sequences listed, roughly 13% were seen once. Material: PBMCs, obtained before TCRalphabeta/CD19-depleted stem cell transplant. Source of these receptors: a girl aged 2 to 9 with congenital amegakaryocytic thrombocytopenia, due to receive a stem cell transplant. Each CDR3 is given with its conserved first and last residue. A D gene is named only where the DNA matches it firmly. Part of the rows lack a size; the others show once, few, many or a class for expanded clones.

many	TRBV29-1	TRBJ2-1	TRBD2	CSAGTRNNEQFF	TGCAGCGCCGGGACTAGAAACAATGAGCAGTTCTTC
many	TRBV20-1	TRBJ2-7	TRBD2	CSALAGESHEQYF	TGCAGTGCTCTAGCGGGAGAGTCCCACGAGCAGTACTTC
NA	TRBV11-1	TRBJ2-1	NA	CASSPQGGPVFSYNEQFF	TGTGCCAGCAGCCCTCAAGGAGGGCCAGTGTTCTCCTACAATGAGCAGTTCTTC
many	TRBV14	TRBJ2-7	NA	CASSPHRNYEQYF	TGTGCCAGCAGCCCACATAGAAACTACGAGCAGTACTTC
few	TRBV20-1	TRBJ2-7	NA	CSARDRVAGFEQYF	TGCAGTGCTAGAGATAGGGTAGCCGGTTTCGAGCAGTACTTC
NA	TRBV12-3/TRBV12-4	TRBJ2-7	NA	CASSLRDTDGYEQYF	TGTGCCAGCAGTTTAAGGGACACCGATGGCTACGAGCAGTACTTC
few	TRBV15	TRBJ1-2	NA	CATSRDGRGGYGYTF	TGTGCCACCAGCAGAGATGGGAGGGGCGGCTATGGCTACACCTTC
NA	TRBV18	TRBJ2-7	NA	CEILCSQYF	TGTGAGATACTGTGCTCGCAGTACTTC
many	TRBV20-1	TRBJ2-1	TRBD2	CSAPSVSGRDNEQFF	TGCAGTGCTCCCTCGGTTAGCGGGAGGGACAATGAGCAGTTCTTC
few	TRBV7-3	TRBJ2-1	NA	CASSSQRAAYNEQFF	TGTGCCAGCAGCTCCCAGCGGGCCGCGTACAATGAGCAGTTCTTC
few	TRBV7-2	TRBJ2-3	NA	CASSLIGNSDTQYF	TGTGCCAGCAGCTTGATCGGGAACTCAGATACGCAGTATTTT
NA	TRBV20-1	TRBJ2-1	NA	CSAPKAVSYNEQFF	TGCAGTGCCCCCAAAGCGGTATCCTACAATGAGCAGTTCTTC
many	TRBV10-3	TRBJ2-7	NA	CAIIEDLTYEQYF	TGTGCCATCATCGAGGACTTAACCTACGAGCAGTACTTC
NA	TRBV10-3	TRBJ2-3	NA	CAIRNPDDDTQYF	TGTGCCATCAGGAATCCTGACGATGATACGCAGTATTTT
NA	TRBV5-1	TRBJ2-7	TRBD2	CASQREGPYEQYF	TGCGCCAGCCAGCGGGAGGGGCCCTACGAGCAGTACTTC
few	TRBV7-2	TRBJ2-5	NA	CASSFYGETQYF	TGTGCCAGCAGCTTTTACGGAGAGACCCAGTACTTC
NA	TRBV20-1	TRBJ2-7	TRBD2	CSAISLAGGPYEQYF	TGCAGTGCGATCAGCTTGGCGGGAGGGCCCTACGAGCAGTACTTC
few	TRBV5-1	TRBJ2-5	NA	CASSLMESETQYF	TGCGCCAGCAGCTTGATGGAGTCGGAGACCCAGTACTTC
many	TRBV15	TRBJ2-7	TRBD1	CATSRDRGVKGSYEQYF	TGTGCCACCAGTCGGGACAGGGGAGTAAAGGGCTCCTACGAGCAGTACTTC
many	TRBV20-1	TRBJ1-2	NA	CSALNRKPTNYGYTF	TGCAGTGCTCTCAACAGGAAACCCACTAACTATGGCTACACCTTC
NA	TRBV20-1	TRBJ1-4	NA	CSASRTANNEKLFF	TGCAGTGCTAGTAGGACAGCTAATAATGAGAAACTGTTTTTT
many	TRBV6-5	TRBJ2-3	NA	CASSYKGSRSTDTQYF	TGTGCCAGCAGTTACAAGGGCAGCCGGAGCACAGATACGCAGTATTTT
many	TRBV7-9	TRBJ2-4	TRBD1	CASSSDRGENIQYF	TGTGCCAGCAGCTCCGACAGGGGTGAAAACATTCAGTACTTC
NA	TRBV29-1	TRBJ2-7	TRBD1	CSVEVPRTGTLRGSEYF	TGCAGCGTTGAAGTACCCAGGACAGGGACCCTACGAGGTTCCGAGTACTTC
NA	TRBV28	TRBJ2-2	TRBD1	CASTKDRVSTGELFF	TGTGCCAGCACCAAAGACAGGGTTTCAACCGGGGAGCTGTTTTTT
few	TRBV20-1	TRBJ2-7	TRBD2	CSARDTLAGVEQYF	TGCAGTGCTAGAGATACCCTAGCGGGAGTCGAGCAGTACTTC
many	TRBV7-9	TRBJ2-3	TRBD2	CASSFGPAGLPYTQYF	TGTGCCAGCAGCTTCGGTCCCGCGGGACTACCATATACGCAGTATTTT
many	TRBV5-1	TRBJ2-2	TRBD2	CASSGNGLAGGSGELFF	TGCGCCAGCAGCGGGAACGGACTAGCGGGAGGTAGCGGGGAGCTGTTTTTT